This T cell receptor (beta chain) was recovered during a study of PD-L1 blockade in urothelial cancer. As for time point: pretreatment peripheral blood. Only in-frame clones appear in the TCRdb table, and some are missing; sequencing was by immunoSEQ multiplex PCR. The sample consists of tens of thousands of clones, roughly 89% of them appearing once. The CDR3 runs 14 residues. With 7 bases removed from V and 1 base from J, the gap between germline ends came to 16 bases. Germline V CDR1 and CDR2: SQVTM, ANQGSEA. The J gene is TRBJ1-1, the V gene TRBV29-1; the D is unclear. The source is a woman between 70 and 85 years old with urothelial cancer. Sequenced here: PBMCs, sampled around atezolizumab (anti-PD-L1) treatment. CDR3 loop: CSGGGGGRNTEAFF. The CDR3 DNA reads as TGCAGCGGGGGAGGAGGAGGGAGGAACACTGAAGCTTTCTTT. Full variable domain (rest looked up from reference TRBV29-1 and TRBJ1-1): SAVISQKPSRDICQRGTSLTIQCQVDSQVTMMFWYRQQPGQSLTLIATANQGSEATYESGFVIDKFPISRPNLTFSTLTVSNMSPEDSSIYLCSGGGGGRNTEAFFGQGTRLTVV.